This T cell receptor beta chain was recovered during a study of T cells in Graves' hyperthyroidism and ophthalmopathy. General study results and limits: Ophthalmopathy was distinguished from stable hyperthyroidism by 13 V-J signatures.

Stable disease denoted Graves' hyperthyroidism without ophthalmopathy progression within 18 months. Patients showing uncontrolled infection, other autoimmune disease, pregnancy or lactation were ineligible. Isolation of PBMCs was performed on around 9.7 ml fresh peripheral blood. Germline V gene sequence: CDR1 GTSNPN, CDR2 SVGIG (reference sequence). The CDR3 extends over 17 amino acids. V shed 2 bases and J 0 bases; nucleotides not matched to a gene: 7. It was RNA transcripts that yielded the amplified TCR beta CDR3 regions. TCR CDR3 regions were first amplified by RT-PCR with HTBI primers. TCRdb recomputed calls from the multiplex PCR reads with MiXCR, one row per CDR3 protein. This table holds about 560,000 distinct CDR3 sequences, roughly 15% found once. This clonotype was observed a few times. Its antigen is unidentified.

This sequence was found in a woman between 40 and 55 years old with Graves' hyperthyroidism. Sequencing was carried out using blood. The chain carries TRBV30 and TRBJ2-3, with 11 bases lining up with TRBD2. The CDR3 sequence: CAWSPGTSGSSTDTQYF. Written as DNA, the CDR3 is TGTGCCTGGAGTCCCGGGACTAGCGGTTCTAGCACAGATACGCAGTATTTT.